Listed below are T cell receptor beta chains from one sample, sequenced in a study of human T cells and chemical hapten exposure. Each CDR3 protein is one row after TCRdb ran MiXCR on the RACE reads. This sample has around 53,000 distinct CDR3 sequences, with around 9% found just once. Material: whole blood, obtained in connection with sensitization to the hapten diphenylcyclopropenone (DPC). These TCRs come from a woman between 45 and 65 years old with alopecia areata. Some clones in this sample may be carry-over from other donors' samples. Both conserved end residues are part of each CDR3. Fields, in order: D gene, clone size, J gene, V gene, CDR3 protein, CDR3 DNA. D genes are given only for firm matches. The size entry is marked missing in some rows and otherwise reads once, few, many or a size class.

TRBD2,NA,TRBJ2-1,TRBV7-6,CASSSFLSSGEMTHEQFF,TGTGCCAGCAGCTCCTTTCTCTCTAGCGGGGAAATGACCCATGAGCAGTTCTTC
NA,NA,TRBJ2-3,TRBV2,CASLAARADTQYF,TGTGCCAGCCTGGCGGCGAGGGCAGATACGCAGTATTTT
NA,NA,TRBJ2-1,TRBV29-1,CSAIRDPYNEQFF,TGCAGCGCTATCCGGGACCCCTACAATGAGCAGTTCTTC
TRBD1,few,TRBJ1-1,TRBV28,CASRDTTGETEAFF,TGTGCCAGCAGAGACACTACAGGGGAAACTGAAGCTTTCTTT
NA,NA,TRBJ2-7,TRBV5-1,CASRTQTSNYEQYF,TGCGCCAGCAGAACCCAGACTAGTAACTACGAGCAGTACTTC
NA,NA,TRBJ2-1,TRBV4-1,CASSYKFLQPQEDRYNEQFF,TGCGCCAGCAGCTACAAGTTCCTTCAACCCCAGGAGGACCGTTACAATGAGCAGTTCTTC
TRBD2,many,TRBJ2-3,TRBV6-5,CASSYVPSGSTDTQYF,TGTGCCAGCAGTTACGTGCCTAGCGGCAGCACAGATACGCAGTATTTT
NA,NA,TRBJ2-3,TRBV7-7,CASSFHPTDTQYF,TGTGCTAGCAGCTTCCACCCGACAGATACGCAGTATTTT
NA,NA,TRBJ2-3,TRBV28,CASRTGSTDTQYF,TGTGCCAGCAGAACAGGGAGCACAGATACGCAGTATTTT
TRBD2,many,TRBJ2-3,TRBV2,CASNSLGTSGSHTQYF,TGTGCCAGCAACAGTCTCGGTACTAGCGGGAGTCATACGCAGTATTTT
TRBD1,NA,TRBJ1-2,TRBV6-6,CASKTGGFGYTF,TGTGCCAGCAAAACAGGGGGCTTTGGCTACACCTTC
TRBD1,many,TRBJ1-1,TRBV11-2,CASSVARTGRTEAFF,TGTGCCAGCAGCGTAGCCCGGACAGGCCGCACTGAAGCTTTCTTT
NA,NA,TRBJ2-7,TRBV5-1,CASSYGQYEQYF,TGCGCCAGCAGCTACGGACAGTACGAGCAGTACTTC
TRBD1,many,TRBJ2-7,TRBV30,CAWRSPGAGGLEQYF,TGTGCCTGGAGATCCCCCGGGGCAGGGGGCTTAGAGCAGTACTTC
NA,many,TRBJ2-5,TRBV2,CASSVIRGETQYF,TGTGCCAGCAGTGTTATCCGGGGGGAGACCCAGTACTTC
TRBD2,NA,TRBJ2-3,TRBV6-5,CASGSGRRPDTQYF,TGTGCCAGCGGCAGCGGGAGAAGGCCAGATACGCAGTATTTT
TRBD2,many,TRBJ2-1,TRBV5-1,CASSGEGSSYNEQFF,TGCGCCAGCAGCGGGGAGGGTAGCTCCTACAATGAGCAGTTCTTC
NA,NA,TRBJ1-4,TRBV27,CASSLGIAPNEKLFF,TGTGCCAGCAGTTTGGGGATCGCCCCTAATGAAAAACTGTTTTTT
TRBD2,NA,TRBJ2-1,TRBV4-2,CASSQGAGEIVNEQFF,TGTGCCAGCAGCCAAGGGGCGGGAGAAATCGTGAATGAGCAGTTCTTC
TRBD1,NA,TRBJ1-6,TRBV3-1,CASSQDRDNSPLHF,TGTGCCAGCAGCCAGGACAGGGACAATTCACCCCTCCACTTT
NA,many,TRBJ1-1,TRBV20-1,CSATRGNTEAFF,TGCAGTGCTACCAGGGGGAACACTGAAGCTTTCTTT
NA,many,TRBJ2-2,TRBV12-3/TRBV12-4,CASNVRGTGELFF,TGTGCCAGCAACGTCAGGGGCACCGGGGAGCTGTTTTTT
TRBD2,many,TRBJ2-4,TRBV10-2,CASSTAGGTKNIQYF,TGCGCCAGCAGTACAGCGGGAGGGACCAAAAACATTCAGTACTTC
TRBD2,few,TRBJ2-3,TRBV27,CASRILAGGTDTQYF,TGTGCCAGCAGGATTTTAGCGGGAGGGACAGATACGCAGTATTTT
TRBD2,many,TRBJ2-1,TRBV5-1,CASSLALAGLYNEQFF,TGCGCCAGCAGCTTGGCCCTAGCGGGGCTATACAATGAGCAGTTCTTC
NA,NA,TRBJ1-1,TRBV12-3/TRBV12-4,CASSYKSTMNTEAFF,TGTGCCAGCAGTTACAAATCGACAATGAACACTGAAGCTTTCTTT
TRBD1,few,TRBJ2-1,TRBV5-1,CASSLGQGLYNEQFF,TGCGCCAGCAGCTTGGGACAGGGCTTGTACAATGAGCAGTTCTTC
NA,many,TRBJ1-4,TRBV29-1,CSVYDGELFF,TGCAGCGTTTACGACGGGGAACTGTTTTTT
TRBD2,many,TRBJ2-3,TRBV20-1,CSARTGVAGADTQYF,TGCAGTGCTAGAACCGGGGTAGCGGGAGCGGATACGCAGTATTTT
NA,once,TRBJ2-1,TRBV7-2,CASSFLFTDEQFF,TGTGCCAGCAGCTTCCTTTTTACGGATGAGCAGTTCTTC
TRBD2,many,TRBJ2-7,TRBV13,CASSHQSSGSSYEQYF,TGTGCCAGCAGCCACCAGTCTAGCGGGAGTTCCTACGAGCAGTACTTC
NA,many,TRBJ1-2,TRBV12-5,CASGLSNKGGGYTF,TGTGCTAGTGGTCTGTCAAACAAGGGCGGCGGCTACACCTTC
TRBD1,many,TRBJ1-5,TRBV27,CASSLAPGQGTNQPQHF,TGTGCCAGCAGTTTAGCCCCCGGACAGGGGACCAATCAGCCCCAGCATTTT
NA,many,TRBJ1-6,TRBV11-2,CASSLEVGDSPLHF,TGTGCCAGCAGCTTAGAAGTCGGTGATTCACCCCTCCACTTT
NA,NA,TRBJ2-2,TRBV10-3,CAISELSGTGELFF,TGTGCCATCAGTGAGCTATCGGGTACCGGGGAGCTGTTTTTT
TRBD1,NA,TRBJ1-4,TRBV3-1,CASSPSGTGGEKLFF,TGTGCCAGCAGCCCGTCCGGGACAGGGGGAGAAAAACTGTTTTTT